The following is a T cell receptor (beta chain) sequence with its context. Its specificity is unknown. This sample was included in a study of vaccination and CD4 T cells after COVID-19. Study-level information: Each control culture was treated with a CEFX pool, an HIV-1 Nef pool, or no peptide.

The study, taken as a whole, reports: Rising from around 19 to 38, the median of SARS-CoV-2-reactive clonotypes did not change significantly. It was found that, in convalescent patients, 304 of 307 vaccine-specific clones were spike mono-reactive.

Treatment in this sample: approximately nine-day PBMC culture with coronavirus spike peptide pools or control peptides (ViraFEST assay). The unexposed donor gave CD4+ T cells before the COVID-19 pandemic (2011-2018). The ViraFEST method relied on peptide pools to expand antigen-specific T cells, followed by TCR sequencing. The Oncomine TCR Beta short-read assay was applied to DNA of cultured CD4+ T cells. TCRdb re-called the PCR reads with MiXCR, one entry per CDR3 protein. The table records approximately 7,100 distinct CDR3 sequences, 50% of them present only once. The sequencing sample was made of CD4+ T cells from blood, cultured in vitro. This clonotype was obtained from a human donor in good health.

Written as DNA, the CDR3 is TGCGCCAGCAGCCAGGCGGATAGCAATCAGCCCCAGCATTTT. Its protein product is CASSQADSNQPQHF. The rearrangement joins TRBV4-1 to TRBJ1-5; D not certain. V was clipped by 3 bases and J by 0 bases, with 6 bases between them. The CDR3 sequence is 14 residues long. Germline V gene sequence: CDR1 MGHRA, CDR2 YSYEKL.